This T cell receptor (beta chain) was recorded in a study of shared clonotypes between healthy human individuals. This clone was counted only a few times. Here immunoSEQ multiplex PCR was the method, and the copy in TCRdb shows in-frame clones only, minus some. Of under 1,100,000 clones listed, roughly 80% are singletons. The CDR3 length is 13 residues. V lost 6 bases, J lost 13 bases, and 10 bases stayed unmatched. Looked up from germline, CDR1 is MNHEY and CDR2 is SVGAGI. The clonotype originates from a man aged 18 to 29 in good health. The V and J genes are TRBV6-5 and TRBJ2-1; 9 nucleotides agree with TRBD2. Sequenced input: memory CD4+ T cells sorted from blood. Subset specified: CD45RA-negative fraction. CDR3 sequence reads: CASRSTGGRVQFF. For the CDR3, the DNA is TGTGCCAGCAGGTCCACAGGCGGGAGGGTTCAGTTCTTC.